These 18 T cell receptor beta chains came from one sample sequenced in a study of Graves' ophthalmopathy and Graves' hyperthyroidism. Amplification from RNA transcripts yielded the TCR beta CDR3 regions. Second-round multiplex PCR came after first-round RT-PCR with HTBI primers. TCRdb reprocessed the multiplex PCR reads via MiXCR and lists one record per CDR3 protein. There are approximately 700,000 distinct CDR3 sequences in the sample; under 50% occur only once, and under 3.5% lies in the top ten. The material sequenced was peripheral blood. These receptors were obtained from an adult man with Graves' ophthalmopathy.

The rearrangement joins TRBV29-1 to TRBJ2-7; 8 bases align to TRBD1. The CDR3 consists of 11 residues. Trimming took 8 bases from V and 4 from J; bases not matched to a gene: 4. CDR1 and CDR2 from the germline V gene are SQVTM and ANQGSEA. The CDR3 DNA sequence: TGCAGCATACGACAGGGGTACGAGCAGTACTTC. Encoded protein: CSIRQGYEQYF.

As concerns this clonotype: A single base separates this from a much larger clone, so it may be a read error. This chain uses TRBV19 with TRBJ1-2, with D unresolved. The CDR3 length is 14 residues. Germline assignment: CDR1 LNHDA and CDR2 SQIVND (reference sequence). The CDR3 region has the DNA TGTGCCAGTAGTCTAGATGGGGTCTCCTATGGCCACACCTTC. This encodes CASSLDGVSYGHTF.

There are many counts of this clonotype. CDR3 nucleotide sequence: TGTGCCAGCAGCGTCGACAGGGTGAGGGGAAACACCATATATTTT. Amino acid sequence: CASSVDRVRGNTIYF. V is TRBV9 and J is TRBJ1-3; 7 bases agree with TRBD1. V gave up 2 bases and J gave up 4 bases; unmatched junction bases: 6. The CDR3 is 15 residues long. Germline assignment: CDR1 SGDLS and CDR2 YYNGEE.

V usage is TRBV10-3 and J usage is TRBJ1-2; D is unresolved. The CDR3 has 14 amino acids. V was shortened by 10 bases and J by 5 bases, with 20 bases between the two germline ends. CDR1 and CDR2 from the germline V gene are ENHRY and SYGVKD. The CDR3 nucleotides read TGTGCCAGCAACCGCGGGAGGCCCCTATATGGCTACACCTTC. This codes for CASNRGRPLYGYTF.

The gene calls are TRBV2 and TRBJ1-4; D unresolved. The germline V and J ends were trimmed by 5 bases and 0 bases, with 16 bases remaining between them. The CDR3 length is 17 residues. Germline V gene lookup returns CDR1 SNHLY and CDR2 FYNNEI. The CDR3 region has the DNA TGTGCCAGCAGTTACTCGCAGGTTGTTGCAACTAATGAAAAACTGTTTTTT. Protein: CASSYSQVVATNEKLFF.

This clonotype was seen a few times. The chain combines TRBV30 with TRBJ2-7; the D call may be TRBD1 or TRBD2 (6 bases each). From germline, CDR1 is GTSNPN and CDR2 SVGIG (reference sequence). The CDR3 is 15 amino acids. V lost 3 bases and J 0 bases, leaving 15 bases between the germline ends. The CDR3 sequence is CAWRFPRGLSYEQYF. CDR3 DNA: TGTGCCTGGAGGTTCCCTCGGGGGCTCTCCTACGAGCAGTACTTC.

This clonotype has at least ten counts. The J gene is TRBJ1-2, the V gene TRBV7-9, with TRBD1 as a possible D gene (6 bases). Germline CDR1 and CDR2: SEHNR and FQNEAQ (reference sequence). Trimming shortened V by 3 bases and J by 6 bases, and 20 bases separated the two germline ends. The CDR3 totals 16 residues. CDR3: CASSFDYRVLGDGYTF. CDR3 DNA sequence: TGTGCCAGCAGCTTCGATTACAGGGTGCTCGGCGATGGCTACACCTTC.

This clonotype was observed at least ten times. The chain is built from TRBV19 and TRBJ1-2; D might be TRBD1 (6 bases). Trimming cost V 3 bases and J 5 bases, with 13 bases left between them. The CDR3 contains 14 residues. The germline CDR1 and CDR2 sequences are LNHDA and SQIVND (reference sequence). CDR3 loop: CASSMGGQHYGYTF. The CDR3 bases are TGTGCCAGTAGTATGGGCGGACAGCATTATGGCTACACCTTC.

With regard to this clonotype: Germline and junction disagree at one end, which may indicate a read error. The chain employs TRBV10-3 and TRBJ1-5, with no clear D. Germline loops: CDR1 ENHRY, CDR2 SYGVKD. The CDR3 has 15 residues. The CDR3 loop reads CASSVPASSNQPQHF. The CDR3 nucleotides read TGTGCCAGCAGTGTTCCGGCGAGCAGCAATCAGCCCCAGCATTTT.

The chain couples TRBV24-1 to TRBJ1-1; D possibly corresponds to TRBD1 (6 bases). This CDR3 has 11 residues. Trimming pared 8 bases from V and 6 bases from J, leaving 9 bases between. CDR1 KGHDR and CDR2 SFDVKD come from the germline V gene. CDR3 amino acids: CATMRGAEAFF. In DNA, the CDR3 is TGTGCCACCATGAGGGGGGCTGAAGCTTTCTTT.

As regards this clonotype: A read error may account for a junction end that differs from germline. The chain joins TRBV25-1 to TRBJ1-2; D possibly corresponds to TRBD1 (6 bases). CDR3 length: 16 residues. CDR1 is MGHDK, CDR2 SYGVNS, per germline. CDR3 nucleotides: TGTGCCAGCAGTGCTAGTGCCAGGACAGCTAACTATGACTACACCTTC. Its translation is CASSASARTANYDYTF.

This clonotype was picked up a small number of times. The rearrangement uses TRBV9 and TRBJ2-5; tentatively, D is TRBD1 or TRBD2 (5 bases each). V lost 4 bases, J lost 2 bases, and 15 bases lay in between. The germline V gene has CDR1 SGDLS and CDR2 YYNGEE. This CDR3 is 15 amino acids long. The CDR3 protein is CASSQDTGAQETQYF. The CDR3 coding sequence is TGTGCCAGCAGCCAAGATACCGGGGCTCAAGAGACCCAGTACTTC.

This clonotype was seen a handful of times. The chain uses TRBV4-3 and TRBJ2-7, with D unresolved. Germline CDR1 is LGHNA and CDR2 is YSLEER. The CDR3 sequence is 14 residues long. Trimming removed 9 bases from V and 2 bases from J, with 17 bases in between. The CDR3 nucleotides are TGCGCCAGTTCGCAGGCCCTCGGCGCCTACGAGCAGTACTTC. This gives the protein CASSQALGAYEQYF.

The table lists this clonotype with many counts. The chain recombines TRBV10-2 with TRBJ2-7; TRBD2 might be the D (5 bases). In germline, CDR1 is WSHSY, CDR2 SAAADI. CDR3 length: 14 residues. Trimming took off 3 bases at V and 5 bases at J, with 14 bases between the two ends. DNA for the CDR3: TGCGCCAGCAGTGATAACCTAGCACGGGACGAGCAGTACTTC. Its translation: CASSDNLARDEQYF.

J is TRBJ1-1 and V is TRBV12-3 or TRBV12-4; the match to TRBD1 covers 12 bases. CDR3 length: 16 residues. V gave up 5 bases and J gave up 7 bases; unmatched junction bases: 11. The CDR3 nucleotides are TGTGCCAGCAGTCCCTACCCGGGACAGGGGGCTTATGAAGCTTTCTTT. It translates to CASSPYPGQGAYEAFF.

This clonotype was seen at least ten times. The chain is built from TRBV5-1 and TRBJ2-7; 9 bases fit TRBD1. Unmatched junction bases numbered 5, after V lost 4 bases and J lost 0 bases. In germline, CDR1 is SGHRS, CDR2 YFSETQ. The CDR3 is 15 amino acids. CDR3 nucleotide sequence: TGCGCCAGCAGCGCTGGGACAGGGCCCTCCTACGAGCAGTACTTC. Its translation: CASSAGTGPSYEQYF.

Points on this clonotype: One end of the junction is discordant with germline, which a read error may explain. The chain recombines TRBV29-1 with TRBJ2-7, with 7 bases fitting TRBD1. This CDR3 has 12 amino acids. CDR1 is SQVTM, CDR2 ANQGSEA, per germline. CDR3 in DNA: TGCAGCGTAATGACAGGGTCCTACGTGCAGTACTTC. Translated, it gives CSVMTGSYVQYF.

This clonotype was detected ten times or more. The chain carries TRBV12-3 or TRBV12-4 and TRBJ1-1; D gene uncertain. The CDR3 totals 12 residues. Trimming stripped 2 bases from V and 1 base from J, with 2 bases between. CDR3: CASSLRNTEAFF. CDR3 nucleotides: TGTGCCAGCAGTTTACGGAACACTGAAGCTTTCTTT.